This TCR beta chain originates from a study of blood T cells in healthy people across ages. Notes on the study in general: Naive CD4+ cell counts and diversity both ran higher in long-lived than in aged donors.

With regard to this clonotype: What it binds is unknown.

Germline V gives CDR1 MNHEY, CDR2 SVGEGT. V dropped 5 bases and J dropped 5; count of bases not matched to a gene: 6. CDR3 length: 14 residues. A sample-barcoded 5' primer and a J-beta primer mix were used in a second PCR of roughly 7 to 11 cycles. One entry per CDR3 protein results from TCRdb running MiXCR on the 5' RACE reads. The sample contains about a million distinct CDR3 sequences, less than 45% of which appear only once. The clonotype was recovered from a man between 18 and 35 years old in good health. Sequencing used blood. The gene calls are TRBV6-2 or TRBV6-3 and TRBJ2-1; 7 bases are a match to TRBD1. CDR3 protein: CASSRDSLHNEQFF. DNA of the CDR3: TGTGCCAGCAGTCGGGACAGCTTACACAATGAGCAGTTCTTC.